A selection of T cell receptor beta chains follows, all from one sample in a study of blood T cell repertoires in COVID-19. The protocol was immunoSEQ multiplex PCR, while the TCRdb copy is restricted to in-frame clones and leaves out a portion. This sample has under 200,000 clones, with 88% found just once. Sequenced: peripheral blood. The receptors were gathered from a man aged 50 to 59 who had recovered from COVID-19. Both conserved end residues are part of each CDR3. A D gene is named only where the DNA matches it firmly. Size tells how often a clone was seen (once, few, many) or the class of an expanded clone, and some rows leave it out.

j_call	clone_size	d_call	v_call	cdr3_nt	cdr3_aa
TRBJ1-1	.	TRBD1	TRBV6-5	TGTGCCAGCAGGCCGGGACAGGGGCCTAGTGAAGCTTTCTTT	CASRPGQGPSEAFF
TRBJ1-1	.	.	TRBV2	TGTGCCAGCAGTGAACAGGGGCGTGACACTGAAGCTTTCTTT	CASSEQGRDTEAFF
TRBJ1-5	.	.	TRBV5-1	TGCGCCAGCAGCTTGGGAGGCGATCAGCCCCAGCATTTT	CASSLGGDQPQHF
TRBJ1-2	few	.	TRBV4-3	TGCGCCAGCAGCCAAGACATTCAGGGGCTCGGCTACACCTTC	CASSQDIQGLGYTF
TRBJ2-3	.	TRBD2	TRBV18	TGTGCCAGCTCACCAATCGCTCCTAGCGGGAGGACAGATACGCAGTATTTT	CASSPIAPSGRTDTQYF
TRBJ2-7	.	TRBD2	TRBV4-2	TGTGCCAGCAGCCGGAGCGGGGACCACGAGCAGTACTTC	CASSRSGDHEQYF
TRBJ2-3	few	TRBD2	TRBV9	TGTGCCAGCAGCGTAAGGGCGGGGGGAGCTAGCACAGATACGCAGTATTTT	CASSVRAGGASTDTQYF
TRBJ2-7	.	TRBD1	TRBV30	TGTGCCTGGAGTCGGGGACAGGGTCACAACGAGCAGTACTTC	CAWSRGQGHNEQYF
TRBJ2-7	.	TRBD1	TRBV4-3	TGCGCCAGCGCCCTCGGCAGGGGGATCTACGAGCAGTACTTC	CASALGRGIYEQYF
TRBJ2-7	.	TRBD1	TRBV5-6	TGTGCCAGCAGCAAGGTCCGGACAGGGGGTTTCAACGAGCAGTACTTC	CASSKVRTGGFNEQYF
TRBJ2-5	.	.	TRBV19	TGTGCCAGTAGTATGAATAGGGGCGAGACCCAGTACTTC	CASSMNRGETQYF
TRBJ2-1	.	TRBD2	TRBV27	TGTGCCAGCCGCGGGGGATACGGTGAGCAGTTCTTC	CASRGGYGEQFF
TRBJ2-2	.	.	TRBV27	TGTGCCAGCAGTTTATCGACGGGGGTCCGCGGGGAGCTGTTTTTT	CASSLSTGVRGELFF
TRBJ1-1	.	.	TRBV6-1	TGTGCCAGCAGTGAAAGGGGCACTGAAGCTTTCTTT	CASSERGTEAFF
TRBJ2-7	.	TRBD1	TRBV9	TGTGCCAGCAGCCCCACAGGGGGCCTACTCTCCTACGAGCAGTACTTC	CASSPTGGLLSYEQYF
TRBJ2-7	.	TRBD2	TRBV7-9	TGTGCCAGCAGCCCAGGACTAGCGGGTCGCAACGAGCAGTACTTC	CASSPGLAGRNEQYF
TRBJ2-6	.	.	TRBV14	TGTGCCAGCAGCCAAGATTGGGGCAGGGCTGGGGCCAACGTCCTGACTTTC	CASSQDWGRAGANVLTF
TRBJ2-1	once	TRBD2	TRBV5-4	TGTGCCAGCAGCCCGAGCCTAGCGGGCAGCTCCTACAATGAGCAGTTCTTC	CASSPSLAGSSYNEQFF
TRBJ1-1	.	.	TRBV6-2/TRBV6-3	TGTGCCAGCAGCCCCAGGGGTAACACTGAAGCTTTCTTT	CASSPRGNTEAFF
TRBJ2-7	.	TRBD2	TRBV4-1	TGCGCCAGCAGCCAAGAACTAGCGGGGGCATATTACGAGCAGTACTTC	CASSQELAGAYYEQYF
TRBJ2-3	.	TRBD1	TRBV27	TGTGCCAGCAGTTTCCGCGGACAGGGGGTAGGGCGGATTGAGGATACGCAGTATTTT	CASSFRGQGVGRIEDTQYF
TRBJ2-1	.	TRBD2	TRBV3-1/TRBV3-2	TGTGCCAGCAGCTCGACTAGCGGGGTTGAGCAGTTCTTC	CASSSTSGVEQFF
TRBJ1-1	.	TRBD1	TRBV11-1	TGTGCCAGCAGCTTCGGACAGGGGAAGGCTTTCTTT	CASSFGQGKAFF
TRBJ1-2	.	.	TRBV18	TGTGCCAGCTCACCCCCCGAGTTTGGCTATGGCTACACCTTC	CASSPPEFGYGYTF
TRBJ1-1	.	.	TRBV5-4	TGTGCCAGCAGCCCTCGGGACACTCCCCACCCTGAAGCTTTCTTT	CASSPRDTPHPEAFF
TRBJ2-7	.	TRBD2	TRBV9	TGTGCCAGCAGCGTAGGCGGGGGAAGCCCCTACGAGCAGTACTTC	CASSVGGGSPYEQYF
TRBJ2-1	.	.	TRBV28	TGTGCCAGCACCGAGGGGGGGCGATATGAGCAGTTCTTC	CASTEGGRYEQFF
TRBJ2-7	.	TRBD1	TRBV28	TGTGCCAGCACTATGGGGGGGACAGGGGGCGGCTACGAGCAGTACTTC	CASTMGGTGGGYEQYF
TRBJ1-5	.	.	TRBV10-3	TGTGCCATCGCGGGCCTTAGCAATCAGCCCCAGCATTTT	CAIAGLSNQPQHF
TRBJ1-1	.	.	TRBV9	TGTGCCAGCAGCGTAGAGCCGAGGGACACTGAAGCTTTCTTT	CASSVEPRDTEAFF
TRBJ2-2	few	TRBD2	TRBV28	TGTGCCAGCATGTTAAGCGTAGCGGGGAATGAAAGGGAGCTGTTTTTT	CASMLSVAGNERELFF
TRBJ2-1	.	TRBD2	TRBV7-8	TGTGCCAGCAGCAAGCGGGAGAGTTCCTACAATGAGCAGTTCTTC	CASSKRESSYNEQFF
TRBJ2-2	few	.	TRBV7-2	TGTGCCAGCAGCCTTAGCGGGACAGGGACCGGGGAGCTGTTTTTT	CASSLSGTGTGELFF
TRBJ2-7	.	TRBD2	TRBV19	TGTGCCAGTAGTAACTTTGCGGGAGCGAGCTACGAGCAGTACTTC	CASSNFAGASYEQYF
TRBJ1-2	once	.	TRBV28	TGTGCCAGCAGTTTAGGGGGGTTTGGGTATGGCTACACCTTC	CASSLGGFGYGYTF
TRBJ1-1	few	TRBD1	TRBV2	TGTGCCAGCGGTAGGGGGCTTCGTGACACTGAAGCTTTCTTT	CASGRGLRDTEAFF
TRBJ2-7	.	TRBD1	TRBV10-3	TGTGCCATTGGACAGGAAACCTACGAGCAGTACTTC	CAIGQETYEQYF
TRBJ2-7	.	.	TRBV27	TGTGCCAGCAGTAGCTACCACTACGAGCAGTACTTC	CASSSYHYEQYF
TRBJ1-1	.	TRBD1	TRBV6-2/TRBV6-3	TGTGCCAGCAGTTTCGGACAGGGACACACTGAAGCTTTCTTT	CASSFGQGHTEAFF
TRBJ2-3	.	.	TRBV5-8	TGTGCCAGCAGCTTGTCGGGCGGGATGGGCGGAGGAACGCAGTATTTT	CASSLSGGMGGGTQYF
TRBJ2-7	.	.	TRBV29-1	TGCAGCGTGGGTCGGGGGTTCTACGAGCAGTACTTC	CSVGRGFYEQYF
TRBJ1-5	.	.	TRBV18	TGTGCCAGCTCACCAAGAGAGAATAGCAATCAGCCCCAGCATTTT	CASSPRENSNQPQHF
TRBJ1-1	.	.	TRBV7-2	TGTGCCAGCAGCCCGGGGACATTCAGGGCTGAAGCTTTCTTT	CASSPGTFRAEAFF
TRBJ2-1	.	TRBD2	TRBV10-1	TGCGCCAGCAGTGATTATTTAACTAGCGGGATCTCCTACAATGAGCAGTTCTTC	CASSDYLTSGISYNEQFF
TRBJ2-5	.	TRBD1	TRBV19	TGTGCCAGTAGTCGACAGGGGGCTGGAAGGCAAGAGACCCAGTACTTC	CASSRQGAGRQETQYF
TRBJ1-4	.	.	TRBV7-9	TGTGCCAGCAGCTTAAGAGGGTTGGGAGAAAAACTGTTTTTT	CASSLRGLGEKLFF
TRBJ2-7	.	TRBD2	TRBV19	TGTGCCAGTAGTATTTCGGGGGGGTCCGAGCAGTACTTC	CASSISGGSEQYF
TRBJ1-1	.	.	TRBV19	TGTGCCAGTAGGACTACGAACACTGAAGCTTTCTTT	CASRTTNTEAFF
TRBJ1-2	.	.	TRBV7-9	TGTGCCAGCAGCCCGGCGGGGAACTATGGCTACACCTTC	CASSPAGNYGYTF